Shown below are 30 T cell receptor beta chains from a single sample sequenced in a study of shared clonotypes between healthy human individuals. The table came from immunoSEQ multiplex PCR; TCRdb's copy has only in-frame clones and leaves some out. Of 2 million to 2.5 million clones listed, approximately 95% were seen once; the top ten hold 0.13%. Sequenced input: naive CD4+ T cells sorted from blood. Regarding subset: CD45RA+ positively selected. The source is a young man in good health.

As DNA, the CDR3 is TGTGCCAGCAGGGGACTCACTAGCACAGATACGCAGTATTTT. Its translation is CASRGLTSTDTQYF. The chain uses TRBV6-1 and TRBJ2-3; tentatively, D is TRBD2 (6 bases). Germline V gene sequence: CDR1 MNHNS, CDR2 SASEGT. Trimming took 6 bases from V and 0 from J, leaving 10 bases between them. The CDR3 length is 14 residues.

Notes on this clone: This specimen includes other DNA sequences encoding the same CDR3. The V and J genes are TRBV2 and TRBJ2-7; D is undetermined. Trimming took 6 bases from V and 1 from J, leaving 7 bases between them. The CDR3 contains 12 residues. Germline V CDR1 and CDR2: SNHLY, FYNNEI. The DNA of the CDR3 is TGTGCCAGCAGGGTGGGGTCCTACGAGCAGTACTTC. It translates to CASRVGSYEQYF.

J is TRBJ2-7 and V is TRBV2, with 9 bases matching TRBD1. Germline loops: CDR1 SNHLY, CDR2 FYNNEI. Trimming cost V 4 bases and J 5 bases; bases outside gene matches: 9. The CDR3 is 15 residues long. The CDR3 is CASSVFGTGSHEQYF. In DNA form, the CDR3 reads TGTGCCAGCAGTGTTTTTGGGACAGGGAGCCACGAGCAGTACTTC.

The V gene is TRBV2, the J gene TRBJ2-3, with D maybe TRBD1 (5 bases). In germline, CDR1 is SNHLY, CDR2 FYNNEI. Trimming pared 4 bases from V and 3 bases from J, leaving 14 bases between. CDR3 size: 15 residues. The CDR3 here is CASSGQQKGTDTQYF. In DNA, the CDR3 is TGTGCCAGCAGTGGGCAACAGAAGGGGACAGATACGCAGTATTTT.

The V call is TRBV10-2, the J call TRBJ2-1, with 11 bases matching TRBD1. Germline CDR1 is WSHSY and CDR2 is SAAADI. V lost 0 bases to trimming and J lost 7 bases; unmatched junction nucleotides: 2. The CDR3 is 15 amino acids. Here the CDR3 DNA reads TGCGCCAGCAGTGAGTCGGACAGGGGGCGGAATGAGCAGTTCTTC. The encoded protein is CASSESDRGRNEQFF.

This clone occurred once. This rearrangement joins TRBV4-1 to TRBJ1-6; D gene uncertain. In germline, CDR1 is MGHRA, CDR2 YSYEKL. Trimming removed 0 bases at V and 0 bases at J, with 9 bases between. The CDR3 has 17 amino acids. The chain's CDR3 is CASSQDPTSSYNSPLHF. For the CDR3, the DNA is TGCGCCAGCAGCCAAGATCCGACGAGCTCCTATAATTCACCCCTCCACTTT.

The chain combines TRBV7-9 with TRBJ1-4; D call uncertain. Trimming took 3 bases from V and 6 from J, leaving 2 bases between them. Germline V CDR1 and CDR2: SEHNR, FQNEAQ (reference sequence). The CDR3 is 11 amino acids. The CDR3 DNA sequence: TGTGCCAGCAGCTTCGATGAAAAACTGTTTTTT. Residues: CASSFDEKLFF. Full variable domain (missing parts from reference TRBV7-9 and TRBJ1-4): DTGVSQNPRHKITKRGQNVTFRCDPISEHNRLYWYRQTLGQGPEFLTYFQNEAQLEKSRLLSDRFSAERPKGSFSTLEIQRTEQGDSAMYLCASSFDEKLFFGSGTQLSVL.

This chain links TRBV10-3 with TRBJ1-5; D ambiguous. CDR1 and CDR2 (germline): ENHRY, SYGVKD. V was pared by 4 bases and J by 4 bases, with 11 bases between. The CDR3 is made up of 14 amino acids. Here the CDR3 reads CAISGLGTNQPQHF. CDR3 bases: TGTGCCATCAGTGGACTGGGTACAAATCAGCCCCAGCATTTT.

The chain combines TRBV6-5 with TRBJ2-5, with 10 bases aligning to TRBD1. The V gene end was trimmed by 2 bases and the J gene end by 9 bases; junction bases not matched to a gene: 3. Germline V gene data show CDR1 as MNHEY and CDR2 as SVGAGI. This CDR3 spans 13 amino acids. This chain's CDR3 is CASSYPGTGAQYF. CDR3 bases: TGTGCCAGCAGTTACCCCGGGACAGGGGCCCAGTACTTC.

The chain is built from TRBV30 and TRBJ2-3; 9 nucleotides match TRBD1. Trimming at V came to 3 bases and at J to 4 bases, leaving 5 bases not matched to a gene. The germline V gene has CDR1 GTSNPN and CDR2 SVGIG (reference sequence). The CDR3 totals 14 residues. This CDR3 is CAWSRDREADTQYF. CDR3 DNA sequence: TGTGCCTGGAGCCGGGACAGGGAAGCAGATACGCAGTATTTT.

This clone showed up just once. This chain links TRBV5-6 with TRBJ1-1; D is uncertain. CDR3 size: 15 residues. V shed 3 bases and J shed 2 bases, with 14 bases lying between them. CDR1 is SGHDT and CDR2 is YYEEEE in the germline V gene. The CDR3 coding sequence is TGTGCCAGCAGCTCCTACGGGAGCTCTAACACTGAAGCTTTCTTT. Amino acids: CASSSYGSSNTEAFF.

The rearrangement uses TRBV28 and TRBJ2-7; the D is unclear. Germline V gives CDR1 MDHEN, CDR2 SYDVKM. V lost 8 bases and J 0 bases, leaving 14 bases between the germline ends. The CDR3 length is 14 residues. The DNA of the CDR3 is TGTGCCAGCTGCCGAGACTCCCGCTCCTACGAGCAGTACTTC. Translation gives CASCRDSRSYEQYF.

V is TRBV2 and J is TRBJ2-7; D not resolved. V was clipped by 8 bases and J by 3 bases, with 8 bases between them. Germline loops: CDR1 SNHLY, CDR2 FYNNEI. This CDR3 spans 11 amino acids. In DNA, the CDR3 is TGTGCCAGCTTCGGCAACTACGAGCAGTACTTC. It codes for CASFGNYEQYF.

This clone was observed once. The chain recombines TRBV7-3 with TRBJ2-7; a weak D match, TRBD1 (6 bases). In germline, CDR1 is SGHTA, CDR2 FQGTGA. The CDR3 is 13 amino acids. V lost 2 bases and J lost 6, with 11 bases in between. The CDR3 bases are TGTGCCAGCAGCTTACGGGAAGGGGGCGAGCAGTACTTC. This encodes CASSLREGGEQYF.

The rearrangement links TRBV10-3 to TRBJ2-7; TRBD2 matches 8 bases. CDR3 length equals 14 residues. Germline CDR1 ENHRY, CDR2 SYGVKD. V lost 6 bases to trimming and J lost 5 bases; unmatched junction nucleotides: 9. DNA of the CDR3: TGTGCCATCAGAGCCGGGACTAGTGACGACGAGCAGTACTTC. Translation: CAIRAGTSDDEQYF.

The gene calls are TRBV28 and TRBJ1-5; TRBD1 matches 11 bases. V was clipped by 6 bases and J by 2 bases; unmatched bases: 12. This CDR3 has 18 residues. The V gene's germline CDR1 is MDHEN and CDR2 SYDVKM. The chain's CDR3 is CASSLTGTGGFGNQPQHF. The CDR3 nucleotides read TGTGCCAGCAGCCTTACCGGGACAGGGGGATTCGGCAATCAGCCCCAGCATTTT.

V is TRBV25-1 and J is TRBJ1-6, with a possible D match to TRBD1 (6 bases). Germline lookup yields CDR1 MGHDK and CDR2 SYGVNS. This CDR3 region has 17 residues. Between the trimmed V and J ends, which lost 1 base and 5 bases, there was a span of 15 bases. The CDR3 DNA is TGTGCCAGCAGTGAATCTGGCAGGGGACCCAATAATTCACCCCTCCACTTT. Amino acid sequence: CASSESGRGPNNSPLHF. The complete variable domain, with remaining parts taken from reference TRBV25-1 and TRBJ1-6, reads EADIYQTPRYLVIGTGKKITLECSQTMGHDKMYWYQQDPGMELHLIHYSYGVNSTEKGDLSSESTVSRIRTEHFPLTLESARPSHTSQYLCASSESGRGPNNSPLHFGNGTRLTVT.

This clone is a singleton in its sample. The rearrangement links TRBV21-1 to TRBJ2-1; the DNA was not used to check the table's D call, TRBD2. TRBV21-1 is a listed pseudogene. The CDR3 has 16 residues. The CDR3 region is CASSPKGREDYNEQFF. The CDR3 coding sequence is TGTGCCAGCAGCCCTAAGGGGCGGGAGGACTACAATGAGCAGTTCTTC.

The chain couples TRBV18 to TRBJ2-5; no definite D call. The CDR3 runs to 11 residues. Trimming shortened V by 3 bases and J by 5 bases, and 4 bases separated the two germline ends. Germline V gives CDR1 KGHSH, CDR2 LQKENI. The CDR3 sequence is CASSPTETQYF. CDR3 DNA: TGTGCCAGCTCACCCACGGAGACCCAGTACTTC.

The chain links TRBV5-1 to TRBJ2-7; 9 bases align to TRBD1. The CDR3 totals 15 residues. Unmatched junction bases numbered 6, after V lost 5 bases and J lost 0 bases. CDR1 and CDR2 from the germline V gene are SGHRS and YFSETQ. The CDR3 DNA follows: TGCGCCAGCAGAGGACCGGGACAGGGCTCCTACGAGCAGTACTTC. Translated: CASRGPGQGSYEQYF.

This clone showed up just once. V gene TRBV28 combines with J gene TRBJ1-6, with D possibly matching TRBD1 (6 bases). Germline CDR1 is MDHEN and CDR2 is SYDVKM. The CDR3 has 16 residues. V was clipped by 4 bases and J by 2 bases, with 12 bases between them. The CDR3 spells CASSSGQTTYNSPLHF. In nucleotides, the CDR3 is TGTGCCAGCAGTTCCGGACAGACAACCTATAATTCACCCCTCCACTTT.

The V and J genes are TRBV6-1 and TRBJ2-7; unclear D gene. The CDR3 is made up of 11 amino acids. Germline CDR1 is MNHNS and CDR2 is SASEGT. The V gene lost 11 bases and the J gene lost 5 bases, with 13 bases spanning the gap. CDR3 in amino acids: CAPVPGHEQYF. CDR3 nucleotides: TGTGCCCCGGTCCCAGGCCACGAGCAGTACTTC.

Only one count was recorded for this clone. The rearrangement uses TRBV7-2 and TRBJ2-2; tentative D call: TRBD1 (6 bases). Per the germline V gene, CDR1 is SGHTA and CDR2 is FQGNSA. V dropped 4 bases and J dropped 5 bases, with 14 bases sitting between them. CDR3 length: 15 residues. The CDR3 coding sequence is TGTGCCAGCAGCTCCACCAGGGGTTCGACCGGGGAGCTGTTTTTT. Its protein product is CASSSTRGSTGELFF.

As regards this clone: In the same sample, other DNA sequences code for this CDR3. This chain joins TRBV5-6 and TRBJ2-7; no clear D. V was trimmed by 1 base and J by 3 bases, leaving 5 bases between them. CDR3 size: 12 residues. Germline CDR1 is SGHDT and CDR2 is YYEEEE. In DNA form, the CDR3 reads TGTGCCAGCAGCTTGTCTGGCTACGAGCAGTACTTC. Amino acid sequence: CASSLSGYEQYF.

The CDR3 protein is CSVGTSYEQYF. CDR3 nucleotide sequence: TGCAGCGTCGGGACCTCCTACGAGCAGTACTTC. V usage is TRBV29-1 and J usage is TRBJ2-7, with D possibly called TRBD1 or TRBD2 (5 bases each). This CDR3 comprises 11 residues. V was cut by 6 bases and J by 0 bases, with 6 bases left in between. Germline values: CDR1 SQVTM, CDR2 ANQGSEA.

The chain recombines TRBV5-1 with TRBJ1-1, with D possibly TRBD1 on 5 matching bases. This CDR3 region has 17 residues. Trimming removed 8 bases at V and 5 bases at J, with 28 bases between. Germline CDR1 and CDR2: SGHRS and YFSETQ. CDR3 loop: CARRNIQVRVVSTEAFF. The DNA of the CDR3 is TGCGCCAGGAGAAATATCCAGGTCAGGGTAGTTTCAACTGAAGCTTTCTTT.

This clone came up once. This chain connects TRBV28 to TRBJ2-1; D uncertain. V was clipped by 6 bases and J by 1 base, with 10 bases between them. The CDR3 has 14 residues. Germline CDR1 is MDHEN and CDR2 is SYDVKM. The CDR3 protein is CASREQWSYNEQFF. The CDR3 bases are TGTGCCAGCAGGGAACAGTGGTCCTACAATGAGCAGTTCTTC. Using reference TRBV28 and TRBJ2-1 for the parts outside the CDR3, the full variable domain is DVKVTQSSRYLVKRTGEKVFLECVQDMDHENMFWYRQDPGLGLRLIYFSYDVKMKEKGDIPEGYSVSREKKERFSLILESASTNQTSMYLCASREQWSYNEQFFGPGTRLTVL.

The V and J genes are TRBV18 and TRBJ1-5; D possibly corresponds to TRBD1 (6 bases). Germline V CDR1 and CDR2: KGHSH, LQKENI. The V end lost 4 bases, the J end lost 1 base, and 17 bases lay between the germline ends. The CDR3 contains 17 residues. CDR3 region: CASSLKDHRASNQPQHF. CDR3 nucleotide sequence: TGTGCCAGCTCACTCAAGGATCACAGGGCGAGCAATCAGCCCCAGCATTTT.

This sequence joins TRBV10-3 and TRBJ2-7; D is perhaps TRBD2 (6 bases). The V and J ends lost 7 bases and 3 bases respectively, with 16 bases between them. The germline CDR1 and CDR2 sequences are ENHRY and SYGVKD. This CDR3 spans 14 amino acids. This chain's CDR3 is CAINPGLDDYEQYF. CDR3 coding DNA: TGTGCCATCAACCCGGGACTGGATGACTACGAGCAGTACTTC.

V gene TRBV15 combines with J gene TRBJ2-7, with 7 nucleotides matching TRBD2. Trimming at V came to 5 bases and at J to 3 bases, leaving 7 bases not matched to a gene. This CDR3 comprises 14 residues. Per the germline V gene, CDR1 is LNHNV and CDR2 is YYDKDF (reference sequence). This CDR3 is CATSPGGGSYEQYF. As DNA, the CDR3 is TGTGCCACCAGCCCGGGCGGGGGTAGCTACGAGCAGTACTTC.